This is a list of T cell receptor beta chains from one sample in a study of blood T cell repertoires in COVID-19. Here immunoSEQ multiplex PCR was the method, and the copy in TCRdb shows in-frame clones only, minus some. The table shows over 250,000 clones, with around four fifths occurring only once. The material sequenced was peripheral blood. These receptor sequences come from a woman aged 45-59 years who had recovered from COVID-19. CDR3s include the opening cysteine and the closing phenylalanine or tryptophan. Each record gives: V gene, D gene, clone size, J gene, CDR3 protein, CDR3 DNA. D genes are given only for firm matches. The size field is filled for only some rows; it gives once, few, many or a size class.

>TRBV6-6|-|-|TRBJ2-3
CASSYASQSTDTQYF
TGTGCCAGCAGTTACGCTAGTCAAAGCACAGATACGCAGTATTTT
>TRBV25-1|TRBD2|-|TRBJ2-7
CASSDPRTSGGLKQYF
TGTGCCAGCAGTGACCCGAGGACTAGCGGGGGACTCAAGCAGTACTTC
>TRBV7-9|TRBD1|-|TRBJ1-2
CASSLLGTVNYGYTF
TGTGCCAGCAGCTTACTGGGGACAGTTAACTATGGCTACACCTTC
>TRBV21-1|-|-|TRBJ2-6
CASSGHRDRTYSGANVLTF
TGTGCCAGCAGCGGGCACCGGGACAGAACTTACTCTGGGGCCAACGTCCTGACTTTC
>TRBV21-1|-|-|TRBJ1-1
CASSARRSPRNTEAFF
TGTGCCAGCAGCGCAAGGAGGAGCCCTAGGAACACTGAAGCTTTCTTT
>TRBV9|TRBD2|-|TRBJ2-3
CASSVGEGTQYF
TGTGCCAGCAGCGTAGGGGAGGGTACGCAGTATTTT
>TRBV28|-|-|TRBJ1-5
CASSFPGSNQPQHF
TGTGCCAGCAGTTTTCCGGGAAGCAATCAGCCCCAGCATTTT
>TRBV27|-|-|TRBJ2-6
CASSLSGSRSGANVLTF
TGTGCCAGCAGTTTATCGGGCAGCCGCTCTGGGGCCAACGTCCTGACTTTC
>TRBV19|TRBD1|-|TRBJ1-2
CASSTPQGTGGPYFGYGYTF
TGTGCCAGTAGTACCCCCCAAGGGACAGGGGGCCCGTATTTTGGATATGGCTACACCTTC
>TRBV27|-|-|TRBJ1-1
CASSFSGGTEAFF
TGTGCCAGCAGTTTCTCGGGGGGGACTGAAGCTTTCTTT
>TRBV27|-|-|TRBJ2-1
CASSLLRSGVSSYNEQFF
TGTGCCAGCAGCCTCCTACGATCGGGGGTTAGCTCCTACAATGAGCAGTTCTTC
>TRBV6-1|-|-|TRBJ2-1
CASSDENSYNEQFF
TGTGCCAGCAGTGACGAGAATTCCTACAATGAGCAGTTCTTC
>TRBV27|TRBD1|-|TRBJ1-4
CASGRGRGVEATNEKLFF
TGTGCCAGCGGGCGGGGCAGGGGGGTTGAAGCAACTAATGAAAAACTGTTTTTT
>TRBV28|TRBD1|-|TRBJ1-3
CASTGQVGNTIYF
TGTGCCAGCACTGGACAGGTTGGAAACACCATATATTTT
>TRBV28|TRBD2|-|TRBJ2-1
CASSSGTSGRTEQFF
TGTGCCAGCAGTTCCGGGACTAGCGGGAGGACTGAGCAGTTCTTC
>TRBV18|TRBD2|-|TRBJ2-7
CASSQTGLANSYEQYF
TGTGCCAGCTCACAGACGGGACTAGCGAACTCCTACGAGCAGTACTTC
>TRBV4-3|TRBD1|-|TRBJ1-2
CASSPGQGARYGYTF
TGCGCCAGCAGCCCGGGACAGGGGGCGCGATATGGCTACACCTTC
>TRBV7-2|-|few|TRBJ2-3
CASNMDLAGDTQYF
TGTGCCAGCAACATGGACCTAGCAGGAGATACGCAGTATTTT
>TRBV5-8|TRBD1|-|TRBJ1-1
CASSLDRGTEAFF
TGTGCCAGCAGTTTGGACAGGGGCACTGAAGCTTTCTTT
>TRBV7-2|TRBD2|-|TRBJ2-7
CASQLAVRVGEQYF
TGTGCCAGCCAACTAGCGGTAAGAGTGGGGGAGCAGTACTTC
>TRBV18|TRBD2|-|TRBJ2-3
CASSPGGLAVTDTQYF
TGTGCCAGCTCACCAGGGGGACTAGCGGTCACAGATACGCAGTATTTT
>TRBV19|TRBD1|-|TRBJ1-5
CASSMGNPRGLQPQHF
TGTGCCAGTAGTATGGGCAACCCCAGGGGGCTCCAGCCCCAGCATTTT
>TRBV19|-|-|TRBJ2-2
CASSIGTVNTGELFF
TGTGCCAGTAGTATAGGGACAGTGAACACCGGGGAGCTGTTTTTT
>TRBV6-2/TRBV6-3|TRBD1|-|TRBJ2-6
CASSYLDRALRSGANVLTF
TGTGCCAGCAGTTACCTTGACAGGGCCCTGCGCTCTGGGGCCAACGTCCTGACTTTC
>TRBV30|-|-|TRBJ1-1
CAWSPSGGAEAFF
TGTGCCTGGAGCCCGAGTGGAGGGGCTGAAGCTTTCTTT
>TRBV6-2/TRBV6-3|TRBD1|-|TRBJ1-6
CASSYSTQGYSPLHF
TGTGCCAGCAGTTACTCGACACAGGGGTATTCACCCCTCCACTTT
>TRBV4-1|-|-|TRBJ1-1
CASSLFVKNTEAFF
TGCGCCAGCAGCCTTTTTGTCAAGAACACTGAAGCTTTCTTT
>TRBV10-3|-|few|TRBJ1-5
CAISEKRALAINQPQHF
TGTGCCATCAGTGAGAAGAGGGCGCTTGCCATTAATCAGCCCCAGCATTTT
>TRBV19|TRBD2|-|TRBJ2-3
CASSSPRSPSGGGDTQYF
TGTGCCAGTAGTTCCCCGCGTAGCCCTAGCGGGGGAGGAGATACGCAGTATTTT
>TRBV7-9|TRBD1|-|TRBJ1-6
CASSTGTVYSPLHF
TGTGCCAGCAGCACCGGGACAGTATATTCACCCCTCCACTTT
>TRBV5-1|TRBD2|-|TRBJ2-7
CASSLEGLAYEQYF
TGCGCCAGCAGCTTGGAGGGACTAGCGTACGAGCAGTACTTC
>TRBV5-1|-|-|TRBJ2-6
CASSLDTSSGANVLTF
TGCGCCAGCAGCCTCGACACAAGCTCTGGGGCCAACGTCCTGACTTTC
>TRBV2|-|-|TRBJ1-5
CASTQESGGSQPQHF
TGTGCCAGCACCCAAGAGTCGGGGGGCAGTCAGCCCCAGCATTTT
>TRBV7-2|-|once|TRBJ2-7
CASSPQGGYEQYF
TGTGCCAGCAGCCCCCAAGGAGGGTACGAGCAGTACTTC
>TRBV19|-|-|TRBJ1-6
CASSIEVAAPLHF
TGTGCCAGTAGTATAGAGGTGGCCGCACCCCTCCACTTT
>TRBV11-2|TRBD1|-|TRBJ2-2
CASSWYRGNTGELFF
TGTGCCAGCAGCTGGTACAGGGGAAACACCGGGGAGCTGTTTTTT
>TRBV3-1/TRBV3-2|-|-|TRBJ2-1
CASSPPRGGAGNEQFF
TGTGCCAGCAGCCCACCCCGAGGGGGGGCGGGCAATGAGCAGTTCTTC
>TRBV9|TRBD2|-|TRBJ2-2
CASSPWTSGGLTGELFF
TGTGCCAGCAGCCCCTGGACTAGCGGGGGCCTCACCGGGGAGCTGTTTTTT
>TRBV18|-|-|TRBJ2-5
CASSRPAGDRYQETQYF
TGTGCCAGCTCACGCCCCGCCGGGGATCGGTACCAAGAGACCCAGTACTTC
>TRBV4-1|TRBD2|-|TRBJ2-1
CASSLPSGRATGEQFF
TGCGCCAGCAGCCTACCTAGCGGGAGGGCCACTGGTGAGCAGTTCTTC
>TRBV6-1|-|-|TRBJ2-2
CASSEAQSWPPGELFF
TGTGCCAGCAGTGAAGCGCAGTCCTGGCCCCCCGGGGAGCTGTTTTTT
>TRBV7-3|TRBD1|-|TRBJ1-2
CASSRTGGQVVDGYTF
TGTGCCAGCAGTCGGACAGGGGGACAAGTGGTGGATGGCTACACCTTC
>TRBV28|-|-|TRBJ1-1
CASTPPGGLTEAFF
TGTGCCAGCACTCCCCCCGGGGGGTTAACTGAAGCTTTCTTT
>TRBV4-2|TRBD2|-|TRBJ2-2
CASSQDEGREWRTGELFF
TGTGCCAGCAGCCAAGACGAGGGGAGGGAGTGGCGCACCGGGGAGCTGTTTTTT
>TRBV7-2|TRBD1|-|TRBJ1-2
CASSPRTGNDGYTF
TGTGCCAGCAGCCCGAGGACAGGGAATGATGGCTACACCTTC
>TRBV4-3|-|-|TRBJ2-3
CASSQKGAPHTDTQYF
TGCGCCAGCAGCCAGAAAGGAGCCCCACACACAGATACGCAGTATTTT